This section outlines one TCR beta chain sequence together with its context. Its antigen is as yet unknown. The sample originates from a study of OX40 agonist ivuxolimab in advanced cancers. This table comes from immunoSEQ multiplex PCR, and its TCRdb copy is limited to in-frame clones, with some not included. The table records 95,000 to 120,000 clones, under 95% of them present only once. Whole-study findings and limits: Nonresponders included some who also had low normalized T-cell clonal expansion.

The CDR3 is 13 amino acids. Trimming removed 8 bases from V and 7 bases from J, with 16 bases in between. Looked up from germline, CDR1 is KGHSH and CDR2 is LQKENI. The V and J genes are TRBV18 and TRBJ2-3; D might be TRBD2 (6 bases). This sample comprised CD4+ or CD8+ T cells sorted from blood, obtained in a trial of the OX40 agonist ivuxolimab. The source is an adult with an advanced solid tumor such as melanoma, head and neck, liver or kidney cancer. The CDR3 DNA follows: TGTGCCAGCCCAATAGGAGGGGCGAATACGCAGTATTTT. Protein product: CASPIGGANTQYF.